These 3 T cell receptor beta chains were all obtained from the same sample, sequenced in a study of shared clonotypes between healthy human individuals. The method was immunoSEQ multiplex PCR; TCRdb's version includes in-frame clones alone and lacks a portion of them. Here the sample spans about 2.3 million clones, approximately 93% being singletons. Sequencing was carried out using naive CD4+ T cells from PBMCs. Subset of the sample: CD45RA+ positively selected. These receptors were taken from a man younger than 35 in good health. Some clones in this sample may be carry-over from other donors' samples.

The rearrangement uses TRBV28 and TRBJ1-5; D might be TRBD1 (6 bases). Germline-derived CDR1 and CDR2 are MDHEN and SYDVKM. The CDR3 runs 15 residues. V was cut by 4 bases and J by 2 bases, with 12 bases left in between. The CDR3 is CASSSPGARNQPQHF. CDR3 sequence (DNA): TGTGCCAGCAGTTCTCCGGGGGCCCGCAATCAGCCCCAGCATTTT.

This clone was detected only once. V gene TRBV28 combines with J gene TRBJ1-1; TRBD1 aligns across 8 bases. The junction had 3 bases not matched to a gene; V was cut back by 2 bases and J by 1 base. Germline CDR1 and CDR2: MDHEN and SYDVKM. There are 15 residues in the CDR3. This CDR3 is CASSLLGQGNTEAFF. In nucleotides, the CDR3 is TGTGCCAGCAGTTTACTAGGACAGGGGAACACTGAAGCTTTCTTT.

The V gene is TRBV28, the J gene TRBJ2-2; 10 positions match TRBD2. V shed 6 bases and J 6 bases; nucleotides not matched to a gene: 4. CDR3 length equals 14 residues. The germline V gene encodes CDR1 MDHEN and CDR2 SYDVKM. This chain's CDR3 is CASRPSGSPGELFF. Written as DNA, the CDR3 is TGTGCCAGCAGGCCTAGCGGGAGCCCCGGGGAGCTGTTTTTT.